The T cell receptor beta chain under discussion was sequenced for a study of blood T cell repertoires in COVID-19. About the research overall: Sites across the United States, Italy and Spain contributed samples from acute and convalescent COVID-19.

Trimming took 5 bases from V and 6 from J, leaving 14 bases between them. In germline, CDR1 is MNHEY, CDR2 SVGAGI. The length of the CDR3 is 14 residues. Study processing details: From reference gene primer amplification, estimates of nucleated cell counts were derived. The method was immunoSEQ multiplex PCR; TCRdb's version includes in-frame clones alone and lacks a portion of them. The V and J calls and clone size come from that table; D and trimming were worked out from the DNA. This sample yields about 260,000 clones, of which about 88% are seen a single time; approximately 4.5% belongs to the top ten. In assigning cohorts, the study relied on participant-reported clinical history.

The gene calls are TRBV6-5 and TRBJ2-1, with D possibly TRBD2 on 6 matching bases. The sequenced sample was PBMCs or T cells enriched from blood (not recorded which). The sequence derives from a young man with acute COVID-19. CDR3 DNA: TGTGCCAGCAGTCCGCCCTGGGACTTCAATGAGCAGTTCTTC. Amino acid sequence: CASSPPWDFNEQFF.